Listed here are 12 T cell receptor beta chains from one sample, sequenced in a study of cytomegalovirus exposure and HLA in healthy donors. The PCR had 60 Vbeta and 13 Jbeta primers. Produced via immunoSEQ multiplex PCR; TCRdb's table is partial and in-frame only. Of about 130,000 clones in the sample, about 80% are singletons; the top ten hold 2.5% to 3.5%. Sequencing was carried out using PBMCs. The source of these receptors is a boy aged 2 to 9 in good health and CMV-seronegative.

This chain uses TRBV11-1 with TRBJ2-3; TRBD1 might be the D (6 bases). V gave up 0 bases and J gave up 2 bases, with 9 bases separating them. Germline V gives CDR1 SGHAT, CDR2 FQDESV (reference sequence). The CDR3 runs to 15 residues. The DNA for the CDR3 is TGTGCCAGCAGCTTAGCGGGGGCCTCCACAGATACGCAGTATTTT. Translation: CASSLAGASTDTQYF.

CDR3: CASSYGIAGDNEQFF. The DNA of the CDR3 is TGTGCCAGCAGTTACGGAATAGCGGGGGACAATGAGCAGTTCTTC. This chain joins TRBV6-6 and TRBJ2-1; 9 positions match TRBD2. Looked up from germline, CDR1 is MNHNY and CDR2 is SVGAGI (reference sequence). This CDR3 is built from 15 residues. V dropped 2 bases and J dropped 5; count of bases not matched to a gene: 4.

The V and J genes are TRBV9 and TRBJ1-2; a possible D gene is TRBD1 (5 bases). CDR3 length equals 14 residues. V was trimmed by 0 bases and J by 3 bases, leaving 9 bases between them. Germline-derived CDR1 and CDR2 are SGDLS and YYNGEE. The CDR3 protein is CASSVVGADYGYTF. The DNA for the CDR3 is TGTGCCAGCAGCGTAGTAGGGGCTGACTATGGCTACACCTTC.

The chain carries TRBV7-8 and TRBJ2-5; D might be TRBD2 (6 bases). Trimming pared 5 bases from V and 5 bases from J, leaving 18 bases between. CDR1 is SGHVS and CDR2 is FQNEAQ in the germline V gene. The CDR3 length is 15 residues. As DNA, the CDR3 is TGTGCCAGCAGCATAAGCCAGGAGGGGTCCGAGACCCAGTACTTC. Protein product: CASSISQEGSETQYF.

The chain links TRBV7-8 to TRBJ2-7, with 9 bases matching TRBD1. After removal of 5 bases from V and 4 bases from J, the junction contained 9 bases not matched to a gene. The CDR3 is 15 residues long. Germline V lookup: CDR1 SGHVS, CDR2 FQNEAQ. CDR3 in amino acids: CASSAYRDRVYEQYF. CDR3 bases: TGTGCCAGCAGCGCATATCGGGACAGGGTATACGAGCAGTACTTC.

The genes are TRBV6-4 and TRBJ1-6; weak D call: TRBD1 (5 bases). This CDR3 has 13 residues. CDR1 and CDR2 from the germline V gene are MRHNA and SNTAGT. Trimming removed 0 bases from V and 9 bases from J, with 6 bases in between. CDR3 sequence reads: CASSDSGVSPLHF. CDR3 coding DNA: TGTGCCAGCAGTGACTCAGGGGTTTCACCCCTCCACTTT.

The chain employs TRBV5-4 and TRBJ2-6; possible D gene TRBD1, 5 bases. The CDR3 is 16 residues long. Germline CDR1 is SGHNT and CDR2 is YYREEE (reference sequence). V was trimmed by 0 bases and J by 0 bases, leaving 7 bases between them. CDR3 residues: CASSLARASGANVLTF. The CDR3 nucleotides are TGTGCCAGCAGCTTGGCCAGGGCCTCTGGGGCCAACGTCCTGACTTTC. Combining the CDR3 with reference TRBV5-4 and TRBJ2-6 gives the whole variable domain ETGVTQSPTHLIKTRGQQVTLRCSSQSGHNTVSWYQQALGQGPQFIFQYYREEENGRGNFPPRFSGLQFPNYSSELNVNALELDDSALYLCASSLARASGANVLTFGAGSRLTVL.

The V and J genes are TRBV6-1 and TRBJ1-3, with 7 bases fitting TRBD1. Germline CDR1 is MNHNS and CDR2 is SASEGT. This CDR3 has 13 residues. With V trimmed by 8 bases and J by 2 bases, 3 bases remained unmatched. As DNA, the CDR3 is TGTGCCAGCGTAGACAGGGCTGGAAACACCATATATTTT. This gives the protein CASVDRAGNTIYF.

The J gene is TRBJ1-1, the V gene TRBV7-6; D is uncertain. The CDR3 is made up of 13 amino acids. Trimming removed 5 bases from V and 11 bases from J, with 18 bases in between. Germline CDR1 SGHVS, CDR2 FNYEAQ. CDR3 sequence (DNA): TGTGCCAGCAGCCCATCGGGGATCCCCGAGGCTTTCTTT. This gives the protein CASSPSGIPEAFF.

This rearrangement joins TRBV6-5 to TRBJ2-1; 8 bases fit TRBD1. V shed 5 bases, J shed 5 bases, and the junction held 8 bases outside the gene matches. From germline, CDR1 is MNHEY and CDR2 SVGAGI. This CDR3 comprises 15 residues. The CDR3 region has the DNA TGTGCCAGCAGTCAAGTACAGGGGGAAGACAATGAGCAGTTCTTC. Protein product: CASSQVQGEDNEQFF.

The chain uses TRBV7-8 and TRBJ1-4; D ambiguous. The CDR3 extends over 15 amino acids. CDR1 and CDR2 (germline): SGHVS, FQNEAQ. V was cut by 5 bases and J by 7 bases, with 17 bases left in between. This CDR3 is CASSPTRGATEKLFF. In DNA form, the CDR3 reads TGTGCCAGCAGCCCAACTCGAGGAGCTACTGAAAAACTGTTTTTT.

The CDR3 spells CASSSGTSGSKFF. CDR3 coding DNA: TGTGCCAGCAGCTCCGGGACTAGCGGGAGTAAGTTCTTC. The rearrangement links TRBV6-4 to TRBJ2-1; 14 bases are a match to TRBD2. Looked up from germline, CDR1 is MRHNA and CDR2 is SNTAGT. This CDR3 is built from 13 residues. J lost 14 bases, V lost 6 bases, and 6 bases had no gene match.